A single sample is the source of the 18 T cell receptor beta chains below, sequenced in a study of shared clonotypes between healthy human individuals. The table came from immunoSEQ multiplex PCR; TCRdb's copy has only in-frame clones and leaves some out. The sample has some 2.1 million clones, around 93% seen once. Positive CCR7 selection of CD45RO-negative cells yielded the naive CD8 cells, and terminally differentiated effector memory CD45RA+ cells were excluded. The sample was naive CD8+ T cells from PBMCs. All receptors come from a man aged 18 to 30 in good health. Some clones in this sample may be carry-over from other donors' samples.

The chain recombines TRBV29-1 with TRBJ2-7; possibly TRBD1 or TRBD2 for D (5 bases each). This CDR3 has 14 amino acids. Trimming removed 0 bases at V and 2 bases at J, with 11 bases between. From germline, CDR1 is SQVTM and CDR2 ANQGSEA. The CDR3 protein is CSVEDGAPAYEQYF. For the CDR3, the DNA is TGCAGCGTTGAAGACGGGGCGCCAGCCTACGAGCAGTACTTC.

This chain uses TRBV4-1 with TRBJ1-3; TRBD1 matches at 7 bases. There are 16 residues in the CDR3. Trimming took 3 bases from V and 1 from J; bases not matched to a gene: 6. Germline V lookup: CDR1 MGHRA, CDR2 YSYEKL. CDR3 DNA: TGCGCCAGCAGCCACCCGACAGGGCAGTCTGGAAACACCATATATTTT. This encodes CASSHPTGQSGNTIYF.

V is TRBV28 and J is TRBJ1-3; D not resolved. The CDR3 loop spans 15 amino acids. Germline values: CDR1 MDHEN, CDR2 SYDVKM. Trimming removed 1 base from V and 2 bases from J, with 9 bases in between. The CDR3 coding sequence is TGTGCCAGCAGTTTATATCGGATTCCTGGAAACACCATATATTTT. Translating gives CASSLYRIPGNTIYF.

The chain uses TRBV9 and TRBJ2-2; no definite D call. Germline CDR1 SGDLS, CDR2 YYNGEE. The CDR3 sequence is 16 residues long. Trimming pared 4 bases from V and 4 bases from J, leaving 17 bases between. CDR3 in DNA: TGTGCCAGCAGCCTACATAGGGTCGTTCCCACCGGGGAGCTGTTTTTT. Protein sequence: CASSLHRVVPTGELFF.

Worth noting for this clone: This CDR3 is also generated by other DNA sequences in the sample. The chain has TRBV27 and TRBJ2-7, with D perhaps being TRBD1 or TRBD2 (5 bases each). V dropped 3 bases and J dropped 2 bases, with 11 bases sitting between them. Germline V gene sequence: CDR1 MNHEY, CDR2 SMNVEV (reference sequence). There are 14 residues in the CDR3. The CDR3 region is CASSLSGTPYEQYF. The CDR3 coding sequence is TGTGCCAGCAGTTTGTCCGGGACGCCCTACGAGCAGTACTTC.

The rearrangement links TRBV21-1 to TRBJ2-1. TRBV21-1 is noted as a pseudogene. The CDR3 consists of 11 residues. CDR3 in amino acids: CASSQGNEQFF. CDR3 DNA: TGTGCCAGCAGCCAAGGCAATGAGCAGTTCTTC.

The V and J genes are TRBV2 and TRBJ2-3; 10 nucleotides match TRBD2. Germline assignment: CDR1 SNHLY and CDR2 FYNNEI. V was pared by 7 bases and J by 1 base, with 11 bases of the junction left unmatched. The CDR3 contains 17 residues. The CDR3 nucleotides read TGTGCCAGCACGAAACAACGGAGCGGGAGGGGCACAGATACGCAGTATTTT. This translates into CASTKQRSGRGTDTQYF. The variable domain in full, completed from reference TRBV2 and TRBJ2-3, reads EPEVTQTPSHQVTQMGQEVILRCVPISNHLYFYWYRQILGQKVEFLVSFYNNEISEKSEIFDDQFSVERPDGSNFTLKIRSTKLEDSAMYFCASTKQRSGRGTDTQYFGPGTRLTVL.

The gene calls are TRBV4-2 and TRBJ1-2, with D possibly TRBD1 on 6 matching bases. The ends were cut back, 5 bases at V and 2 bases at J, with 15 bases in the middle. Per germline, CDR1 LGHNA and CDR2 YNFKEQ. The CDR3 is made up of 15 amino acids. The CDR3 region has the DNA TGTGCCAGCAGCTCTTATCAGGGGTCGAACTATGGCTACACCTTC. Translating it yields CASSSYQGSNYGYTF.

As to this clone: This CDR3 is also generated by other DNA sequences in the sample. The chain joins TRBV7-9 to TRBJ2-5; tentative D call: TRBD2 (7 bases). Germline assignment: CDR1 SEHNR and CDR2 FQNEAQ (reference sequence). V was trimmed by 3 bases and J by 5 bases, leaving 10 bases between them. This CDR3 region has 13 residues. Written as DNA, the CDR3 is TGTGCCAGCAGCTTCGGGGGGCGGGAGACCCAGTACTTC. This translates into CASSFGGRETQYF.

This chain links TRBV18 with TRBJ1-5, with 9 bases fitting TRBD1. Trimming removed 5 bases from V and 6 bases from J; junction bases left unmatched: 5. From germline, CDR1 is KGHSH and CDR2 LQKENI. The CDR3 covers 14 residues. In DNA, the CDR3 is TGTGCCAGCTCAACAGGGGGCAGAGGTCAGCCCCAGCATTTT. Translation: CASSTGGRGQPQHF. Looking up the rest from reference TRBV18 and TRBJ1-5 gives the full variable domain: NAGVMQNPRHLVRRRGQEARLRCSPMKGHSHVYWYRQLPEEGLKFMVYLQKENIIDESGMPKERFSAEFPKEGPSILRIQQVVRGDSAAYFCASSTGGRGQPQHFGDGTRLSIL.

The gene calls are TRBV27 and TRBJ2-1; the D gene is possibly TRBD2 (6 bases). Trimming removed 0 bases from V and 6 bases from J, with 9 bases in between. CDR3 size: 14 residues. Germline CDR1 reads MNHEY; CDR2 reads SMNVEV (reference sequence). Written as DNA, the CDR3 is TGTGCCAGCAGTTTATCCCGTAGCGGCAATGAGCAGTTCTTC. Its translation: CASSLSRSGNEQFF.

The CDR3 loop is CASRRGTTYEQYF. DNA for the CDR3: TGTGCCAGTCGACGGGGGACGACCTACGAGCAGTACTTC. V is TRBV19 and J is TRBJ2-7, with D possibly TRBD2 on 6 matching bases. The CDR3 is 13 amino acids. V was trimmed by 8 bases and J by 2 bases, leaving 13 bases between them. The germline V gene encodes CDR1 LNHDA and CDR2 SQIVND (reference sequence).

The chain is built from TRBV19 and TRBJ1-2; 11 bases map to TRBD1. V was clipped by 7 bases and J by 7 bases; unmatched bases: 11. This CDR3 comprises 15 residues. Germline CDR1 reads LNHDA; CDR2 reads SQIVND (reference sequence). CDR3 sequence: CASIHRDRGSLGYTF. CDR3 DNA sequence: TGTGCCAGTATTCACCGGGACAGGGGGAGTCTTGGCTACACCTTC.

V gene TRBV7-9 combines with J gene TRBJ2-7, with D maybe TRBD1 (5 bases). The CDR3 is made up of 14 amino acids. Germline CDR1 is SEHNR and CDR2 is FQNEAQ (reference sequence). V was pared by 5 bases and J by 3 bases, with 14 bases between. CDR3 loop: CASSGRQKIYEQYF. The CDR3 region has the DNA TGTGCCAGCAGCGGTCGACAGAAGATCTACGAGCAGTACTTC.

The rearrangement uses TRBV27 and TRBJ2-7, with 8 bases lining up with TRBD1. The length of the CDR3 is 17 residues. V gave up 0 bases and J gave up 1 base; unmatched junction bases: 8. Germline V gene sequence: CDR1 MNHEY, CDR2 SMNVEV (reference sequence). As DNA, the CDR3 is TGTGCCAGCAGTTTATCGACCGGGACAGGCCGATCCTACGAGCAGTACTTC. It translates to CASSLSTGTGRSYEQYF.

The chain is built from TRBV25-1 and TRBJ2-1; D might be TRBD2 (6 bases). The CDR3 consists of 14 residues. Germline CDR1 and CDR2: MGHDK and SYGVNS. Trimming shortened V by 5 bases and J by 4 bases, and 12 bases separated the two germline ends. In DNA, the CDR3 is TGTGCCAGCAGTACCCTCGGAGGGTACAATGAGCAGTTCTTC. Its translation is CASSTLGGYNEQFF.

The chain recombines TRBV7-8 with TRBJ2-3; D gene uncertain. V lost 3 bases to trimming and J lost 2 bases, with 6 bases between them. The length of the CDR3 is 13 residues. The germline gives CDR1 SGHVS, CDR2 FQNEAQ. The CDR3 sequence is CASSFEVTDTQYF. In DNA form, the CDR3 reads TGTGCCAGCAGCTTTGAGGTCACAGATACGCAGTATTTT.

V and J are TRBV28 and TRBJ2-5; tentatively, D is TRBD1 or TRBD2 (6 bases each). Germline CDR1 MDHEN, CDR2 SYDVKM. V gave up 5 bases and J gave up 3 bases, with 10 bases separating them. The CDR3 contains 13 residues. CDR3 amino acids: CASSRGLEETQYF. In DNA form, the CDR3 reads TGTGCCAGCAGTCGGGGGCTTGAAGAGACCCAGTACTTC.